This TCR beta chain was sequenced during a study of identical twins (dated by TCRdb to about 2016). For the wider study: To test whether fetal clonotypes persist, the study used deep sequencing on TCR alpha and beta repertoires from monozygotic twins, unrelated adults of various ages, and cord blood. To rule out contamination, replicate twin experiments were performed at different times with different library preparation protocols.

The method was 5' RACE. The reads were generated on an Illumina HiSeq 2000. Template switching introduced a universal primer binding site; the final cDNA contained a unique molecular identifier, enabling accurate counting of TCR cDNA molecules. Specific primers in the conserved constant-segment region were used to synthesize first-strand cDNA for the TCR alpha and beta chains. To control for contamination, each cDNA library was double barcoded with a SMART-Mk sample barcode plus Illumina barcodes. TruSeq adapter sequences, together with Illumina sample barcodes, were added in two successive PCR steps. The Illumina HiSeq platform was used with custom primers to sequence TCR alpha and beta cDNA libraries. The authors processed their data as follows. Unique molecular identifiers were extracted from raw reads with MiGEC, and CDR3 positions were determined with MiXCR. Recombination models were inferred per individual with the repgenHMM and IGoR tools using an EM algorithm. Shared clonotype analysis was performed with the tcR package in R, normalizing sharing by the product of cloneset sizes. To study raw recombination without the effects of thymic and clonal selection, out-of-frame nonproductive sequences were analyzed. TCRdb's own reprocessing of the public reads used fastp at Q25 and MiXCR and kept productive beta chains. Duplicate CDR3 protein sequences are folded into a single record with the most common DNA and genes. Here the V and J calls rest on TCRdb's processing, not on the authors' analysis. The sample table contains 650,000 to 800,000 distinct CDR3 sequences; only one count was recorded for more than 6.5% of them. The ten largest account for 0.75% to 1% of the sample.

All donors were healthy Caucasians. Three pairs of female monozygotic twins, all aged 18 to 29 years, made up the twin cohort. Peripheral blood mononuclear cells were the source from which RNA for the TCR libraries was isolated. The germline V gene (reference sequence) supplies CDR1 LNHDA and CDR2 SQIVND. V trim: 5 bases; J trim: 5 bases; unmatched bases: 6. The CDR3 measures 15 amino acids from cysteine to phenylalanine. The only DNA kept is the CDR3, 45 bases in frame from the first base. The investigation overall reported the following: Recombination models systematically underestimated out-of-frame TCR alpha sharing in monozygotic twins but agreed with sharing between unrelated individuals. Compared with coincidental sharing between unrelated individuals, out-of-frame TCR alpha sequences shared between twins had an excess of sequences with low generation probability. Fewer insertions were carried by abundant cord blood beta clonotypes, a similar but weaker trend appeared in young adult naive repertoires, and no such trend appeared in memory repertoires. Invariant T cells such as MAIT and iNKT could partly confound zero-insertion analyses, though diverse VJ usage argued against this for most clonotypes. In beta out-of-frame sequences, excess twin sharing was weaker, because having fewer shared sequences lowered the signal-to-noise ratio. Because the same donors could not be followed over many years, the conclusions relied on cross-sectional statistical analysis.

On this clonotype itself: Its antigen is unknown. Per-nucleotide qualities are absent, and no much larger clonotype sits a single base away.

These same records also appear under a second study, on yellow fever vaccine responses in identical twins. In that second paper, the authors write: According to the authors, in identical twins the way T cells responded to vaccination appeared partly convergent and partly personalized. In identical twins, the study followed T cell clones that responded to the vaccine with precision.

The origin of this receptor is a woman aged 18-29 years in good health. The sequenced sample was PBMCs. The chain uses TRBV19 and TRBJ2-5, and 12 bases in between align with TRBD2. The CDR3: CASSPTSGGSETQYF. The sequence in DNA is TGTGCCAGTAGTCCCACTAGCGGGGGGTCGGAGACCCAGTACTTC.